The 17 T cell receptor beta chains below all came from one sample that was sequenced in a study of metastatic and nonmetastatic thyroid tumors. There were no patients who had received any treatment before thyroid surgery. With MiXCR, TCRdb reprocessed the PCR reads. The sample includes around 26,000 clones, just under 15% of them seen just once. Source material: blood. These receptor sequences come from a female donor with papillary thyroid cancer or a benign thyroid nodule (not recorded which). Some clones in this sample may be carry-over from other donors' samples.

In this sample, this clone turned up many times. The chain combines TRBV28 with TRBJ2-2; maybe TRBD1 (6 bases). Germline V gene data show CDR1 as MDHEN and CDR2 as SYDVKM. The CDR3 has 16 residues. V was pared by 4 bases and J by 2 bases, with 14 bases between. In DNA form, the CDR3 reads TGTGCCAGCAGTTCGGTAGGACAGAGCAACACCGGGGAGCTGTTTTTT. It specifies CASSSVGQSNTGELFF. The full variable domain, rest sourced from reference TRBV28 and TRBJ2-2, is DVKVTQSSRYLVKRTGEKVFLECVQDMDHENMFWYRQDPGLGLRLIYFSYDVKMKEKGDIPEGYSVSREKKERFSLILESASTNQTSMYLCASSSVGQSNTGELFFGEGSRLTVL.

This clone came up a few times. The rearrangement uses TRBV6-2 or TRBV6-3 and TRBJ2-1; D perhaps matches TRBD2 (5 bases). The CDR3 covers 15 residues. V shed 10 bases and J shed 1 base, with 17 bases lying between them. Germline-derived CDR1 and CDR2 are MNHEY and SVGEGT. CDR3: CATRLSSRSYNEQFF. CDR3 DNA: TGTGCCACTCGTCTCTCTAGCCGATCCTACAATGAGCAGTTCTTC.

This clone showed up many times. The CDR3 loop reads CASSQDGTSGNNEQFF. In DNA form, the CDR3 reads TGTGCCAGCAGCCAAGACGGGACTAGCGGAAACAATGAGCAGTTCTTC. The chain uses TRBV4-2 and TRBJ2-1; 11 bases agree with TRBD2. Germline V lookup: CDR1 LGHNA, CDR2 YNFKEQ. V lost 0 bases and J lost 5; bases outside the gene matches: 3. The CDR3 is 16 residues long.

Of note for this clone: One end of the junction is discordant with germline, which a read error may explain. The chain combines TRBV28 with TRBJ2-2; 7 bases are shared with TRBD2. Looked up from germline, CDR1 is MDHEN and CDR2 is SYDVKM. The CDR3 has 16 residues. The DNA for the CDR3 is TGTGCCAGCAGTTTAGTGGCGGGAGATCATGTCGGGGAGCTGCTTTTT. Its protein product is CASSLVAGDHVGELLF. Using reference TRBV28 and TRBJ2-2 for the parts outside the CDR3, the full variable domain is DVKVTQSSRYLVKRTGEKVFLECVQDMDHENMFWYRQDPGLGLRLIYFSYDVKMKEKGDIPEGYSVSREKKERFSLILESASTNQTSMYLCASSLVAGDHVGELLFGEGSRLTVL.

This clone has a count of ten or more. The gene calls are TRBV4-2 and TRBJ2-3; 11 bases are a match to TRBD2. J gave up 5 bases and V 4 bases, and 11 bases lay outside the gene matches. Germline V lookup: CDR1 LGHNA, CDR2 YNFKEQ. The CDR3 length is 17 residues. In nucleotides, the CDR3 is TGTGCCAGCAGCCGGACCGGGACTAGCGGATCAGGAGATACGCAGTATTTT. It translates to CASSRTGTSGSGDTQYF.

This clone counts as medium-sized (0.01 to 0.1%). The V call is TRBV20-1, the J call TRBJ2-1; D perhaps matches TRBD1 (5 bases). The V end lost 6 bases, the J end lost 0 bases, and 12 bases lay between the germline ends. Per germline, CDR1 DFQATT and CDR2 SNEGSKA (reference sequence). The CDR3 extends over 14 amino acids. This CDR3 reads CSAEGASSYNEQFF. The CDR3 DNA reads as TGCAGTGCAGAAGGGGCATCCTCCTACAATGAGCAGTTCTTC.

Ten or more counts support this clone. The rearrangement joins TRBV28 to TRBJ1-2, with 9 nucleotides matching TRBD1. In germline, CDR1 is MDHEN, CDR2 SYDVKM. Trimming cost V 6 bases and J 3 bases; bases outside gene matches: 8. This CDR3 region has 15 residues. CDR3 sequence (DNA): TGTGCCAGCAGCCAACCCGACAGGGGGTACTATGGCTACACCTTC. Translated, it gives CASSQPDRGYYGYTF.

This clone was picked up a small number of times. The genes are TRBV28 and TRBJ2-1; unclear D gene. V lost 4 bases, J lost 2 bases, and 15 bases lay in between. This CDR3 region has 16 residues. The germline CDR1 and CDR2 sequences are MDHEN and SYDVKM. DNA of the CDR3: TGTGCCAGCAGTTCCCCCCGGGCCGATACCTACAATGAGCAGTTCTTC. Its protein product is CASSSPRADTYNEQFF.

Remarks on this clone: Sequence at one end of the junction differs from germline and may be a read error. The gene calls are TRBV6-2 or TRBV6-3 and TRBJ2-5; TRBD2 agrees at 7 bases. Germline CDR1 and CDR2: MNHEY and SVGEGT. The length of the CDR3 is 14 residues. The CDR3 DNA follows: TGTGCCAGCAGTTACGGGGCAGGGAGGGAGAACCAGTATTTC. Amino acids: CASSYGAGRENQYF.

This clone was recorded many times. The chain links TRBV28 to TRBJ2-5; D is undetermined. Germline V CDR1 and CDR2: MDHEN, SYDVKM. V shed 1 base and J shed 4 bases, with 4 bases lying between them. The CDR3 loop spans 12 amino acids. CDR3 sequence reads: CASSLLGETQYF. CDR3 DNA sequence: TGTGCCAGCAGTTTATTGGGAGAGACCCAGTACTTC.

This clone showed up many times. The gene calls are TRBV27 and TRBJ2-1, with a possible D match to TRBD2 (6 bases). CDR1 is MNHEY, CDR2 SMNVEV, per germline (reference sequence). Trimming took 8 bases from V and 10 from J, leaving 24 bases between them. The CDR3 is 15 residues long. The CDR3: CASSNLGGRSLEQFF. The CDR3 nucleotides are TGTGCCAGCTCAAACTTGGGGGGTAGGTCTTTGGAGCAGTTCTTC.

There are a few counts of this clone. The CDR3 region is CASSYSGDVYGYTF. CDR3 sequence (DNA): TGTGCCAGCAGTTACTCAGGGGACGTCTATGGCTACACCTTC. This rearrangement joins TRBV6-2 or TRBV6-3 to TRBJ1-2; D perhaps matches TRBD1 (5 bases). Trimming left V 0 bases short and J 4 bases short, with 9 bases between. This CDR3 has 14 residues. Germline V CDR1 and CDR2: MNHEY, SVGEGT.

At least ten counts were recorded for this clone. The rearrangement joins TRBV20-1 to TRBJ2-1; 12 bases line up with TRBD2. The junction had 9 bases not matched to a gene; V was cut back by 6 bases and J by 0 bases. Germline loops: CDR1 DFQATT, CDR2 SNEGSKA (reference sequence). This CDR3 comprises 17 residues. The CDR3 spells CSASRTSGISSYNEQFF. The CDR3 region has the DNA TGCAGTGCCAGTCGGACTAGCGGGATTAGCTCCTACAATGAGCAGTTCTTC.

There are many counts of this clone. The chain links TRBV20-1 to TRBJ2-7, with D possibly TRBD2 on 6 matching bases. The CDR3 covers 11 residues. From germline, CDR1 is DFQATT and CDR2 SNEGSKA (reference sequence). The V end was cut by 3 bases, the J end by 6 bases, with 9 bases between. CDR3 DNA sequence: TGCAGTGCTAGCACTAGCTTCGAGCAGTACTTC. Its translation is CSASTSFEQYF.

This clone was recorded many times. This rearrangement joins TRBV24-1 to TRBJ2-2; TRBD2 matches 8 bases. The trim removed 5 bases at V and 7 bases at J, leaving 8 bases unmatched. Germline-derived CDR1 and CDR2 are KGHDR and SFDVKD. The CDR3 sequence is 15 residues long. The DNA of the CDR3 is TGTGCCACCAGTGGAGCGGGAGTTAAGGACGGGGAGCTGTTTTTT. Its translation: CATSGAGVKDGELFF.

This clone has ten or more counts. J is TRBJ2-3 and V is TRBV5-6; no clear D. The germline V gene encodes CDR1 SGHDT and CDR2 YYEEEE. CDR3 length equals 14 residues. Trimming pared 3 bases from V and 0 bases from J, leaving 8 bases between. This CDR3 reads CASSYLPSTDTQYF. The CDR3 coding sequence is TGTGCCAGCAGCTACCTACCTAGCACAGATACGCAGTATTTT.

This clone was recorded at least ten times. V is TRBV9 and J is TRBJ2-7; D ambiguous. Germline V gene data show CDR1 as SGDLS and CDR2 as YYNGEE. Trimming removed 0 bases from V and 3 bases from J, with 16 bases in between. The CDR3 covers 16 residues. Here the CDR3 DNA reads TGTGCCAGCAGCGTAGCCAACTTGGCCAGTCTCTACGAGCAGTACTTC. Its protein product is CASSVANLASLYEQYF.